The T cell receptor (beta chain) under discussion was sequenced for a study of cytomegalovirus exposure and HLA in healthy donors. The PCR employed 60 Vbeta primers together with 13 Jbeta primers. Profiled with immunoSEQ multiplex PCR; TCRdb holds only in-frame clones, not every one. Here the sample spans roughly 77,000 clones, roughly two thirds being singletons. CDR3 length equals 14 residues. The germline V and J ends were trimmed by 5 bases and 10 bases, with 20 bases remaining between them. Germline CDR1 and CDR2: SEHNR and FQNEAQ (reference sequence). The J gene is TRBJ1-1, the V gene TRBV7-9; D may be TRBD1 (5 bases). The specimen sequenced was PBMCs. The sequence derives from a woman between 45 and 60 years old in good health and CMV-seropositive. The CDR3 DNA follows: TGTGCCAGCAGCCTGTCGATCAGGGCGTCCGGAGCTTTCTTT. Its protein is CASSLSIRASGAFF.